The 23 T cell receptor beta chains below come from one sample, sequenced in a study of vaccination and CD4 T cells after COVID-19. Scientists ran DNA taken from cultured CD4+ T cells through the Oncomine TCR Beta short-read assay for sequencing. TCRdb re-called the PCR reads through MiXCR, storing one row per CDR3 protein. The profile shows about 19,000 distinct CDR3 sequences, 40% to 50% of them singletons. Their antigens are not known. Noted treatment: roughly 10-day PBMC culture with coronavirus spike peptide pools or control peptides (ViraFEST assay). This material consisted of CD4+ T cells from blood, cultured in vitro, taken before SARS-CoV-2 vaccination. These TCRs come from a human donor who had recovered from COVID-19.

This clonotype has a handful of counts. This chain links TRBV4-3 with TRBJ2-3; D may be TRBD2 (6 bases). The CDR3 loop spans 14 amino acids. Germline loops: CDR1 LGHNA, CDR2 YSLEER. Trimming took off 1 base at V and 4 bases at J, with 9 bases between the two ends. The CDR3 reads CASSQGLASDTQYF. The CDR3 region has the DNA TGCGCCAGCAGCCAAGGGCTAGCGTCAGATACGCAGTATTTT.

The gene calls are TRBV28 and TRBJ2-5; tentative D call: TRBD2 (5 bases). Germline-derived CDR1 and CDR2 are MDHEN and SYDVKM. V was clipped by 2 bases and J by 1 base, with 8 bases between them. The CDR3 totals 14 residues. CDR3 sequence (DNA): TGTGCCAGCAGTTTAAAGCGGATCCAAGAGACCCAGTACTTC. Protein product: CASSLKRIQETQYF.

This clonotype is medium-sized (0.01 to 0.1%) in the sample. The V gene is TRBV20-1, the J gene TRBJ1-2; 7 nucleotides agree with TRBD1. The germline CDR1 and CDR2 sequences are DFQATT and SNEGSKA (reference sequence). The J segment lost 2 bases and the V segment lost 0 bases, leaving 3 bases of the junction unmatched. This CDR3 has 14 amino acids. CDR3 bases: TGCAGTGCTAGAGACAGGGGGGCGAACTATGGCTACACCTTC. This translates into CSARDRGANYGYTF.

This clonotype has a handful of counts. The V gene is TRBV20-1, the J gene TRBJ2-3; 7 bases are a match to TRBD2. V lost 1 base to trimming and J lost 1 base; unmatched junction nucleotides: 2. The germline gives CDR1 DFQATT, CDR2 SNEGSKA (reference sequence). This CDR3 comprises 14 residues. The CDR3 nucleotides are TGCAGTGCTAGAGGGGACTATCGCACAGATACGCAGTATTTT. Amino acids: CSARGDYRTDTQYF.

The J gene is TRBJ2-1, the V gene TRBV2; 10 bases line up with TRBD2. The germline V gene has CDR1 SNHLY and CDR2 FYNNEI. The CDR3 sequence is 14 residues long. V gave up 4 bases and J gave up 9 bases; unmatched junction bases: 6. The chain's CDR3 is CASSVGTSAAEQFF. The CDR3 nucleotides read TGTGCCAGCAGTGTGGGGACTAGCGCGGCTGAGCAGTTCTTC.

This clonotype has just a few counts. The rearrangement links TRBV6-1 to TRBJ1-5; perhaps TRBD1 as D (6 bases). Per germline, CDR1 MNHNS and CDR2 SASEGT. Deletions cut 2 bases from V and 5 bases from J, with 7 bases between. This CDR3 comprises 13 residues. CDR3 loop: CASSETGYQPQHF. The CDR3, as DNA: TGTGCCAGCAGTGAAACAGGGTATCAGCCCCAGCATTTT.

The chain is built from TRBV12-3 or TRBV12-4 and TRBJ2-3; 9 positions match TRBD2. The CDR3 is made up of 17 amino acids. The junction had 7 bases not matched to a gene; V was cut back by 3 bases and J by 0 bases. The DNA of the CDR3 is TGTGCCAGCAGTTTGGTGCGGGGGGGTCCTAGCACAGATACGCAGTATTTT. Translated, it gives CASSLVRGGPSTDTQYF.

The chain couples TRBV6-1 to TRBJ1-2, with 11 positions matching TRBD1. Germline CDR1 MNHNS, CDR2 SASEGT. The CDR3 runs 13 residues. V shed 3 bases and J 14 bases; nucleotides not matched to a gene: 8. CDR3 amino acids: CASSDRDRGFGTF. For the CDR3, the DNA is TGTGCCAGCAGTGACCGGGACAGGGGGTTTGGGACCTTC.

The rearrangement uses TRBV9 and TRBJ2-5, with D perhaps matching TRBD2 (6 bases). The V end lost 3 bases, the J end lost 5 bases, and 17 bases lay between the germline ends. CDR1 is SGDLS and CDR2 is YYNGEE in the germline V gene. This CDR3 comprises 15 residues. Here the CDR3 reads CASSAAGGVGETQYF. CDR3 in DNA: TGTGCCAGCAGCGCAGCCGGGGGAGTGGGGGAGACCCAGTACTTC.

The chain uses TRBV19 and TRBJ1-5; D unclear. The CDR3 sequence is 16 residues long. Per germline, CDR1 LNHDA and CDR2 SQIVND (reference sequence). V gave up 3 bases and J gave up 0 bases, with 12 bases separating them. CDR3 DNA sequence: TGTGCCAGTAGTATTGGGTCGGATAATAGCAATCAGCCCCAGCATTTT. This codes for CASSIGSDNSNQPQHF.

V is TRBV19 and J is TRBJ1-1; TRBD1 is a possible D gene (5 bases). Looked up from germline, CDR1 is LNHDA and CDR2 is SQIVND (reference sequence). This CDR3 spans 13 amino acids. V was clipped by 0 bases and J by 8 bases, with 10 bases between them. CDR3 nucleotide sequence: TGTGCCAGTAGTATAGACAGGGCAACCGAAGCTTTCTTT. Protein product: CASSIDRATEAFF. The whole variable domain, remainder taken from reference TRBV19 and TRBJ1-1, is DGGITQSPKYLFRKEGQNVTLSCEQNLNHDAMYWYRQDPGQGLRLIYYSQIVNDFQKGDIAEGYSVSREKKESFPLTVTSAQKNPTAFYLCASSIDRATEAFFGQGTRLTVV.

V and J are TRBV6-1 and TRBJ1-1; TRBD1 aligns across 8 bases. CDR3 length: 13 residues. The germline V gene has CDR1 MNHNS and CDR2 SASEGT. V lost 6 bases and J lost 5; bases outside the gene matches: 5. CDR3 in DNA: TGTGCCAGCAGAACGACAGGGGTGACTGAAGCTTTCTTT. As protein: CASRTTGVTEAFF.

The genes are TRBV6-2 or TRBV6-3 and TRBJ2-5, with 9 bases lining up with TRBD1. The CDR3 sequence is 13 residues long. Looked up from germline, CDR1 is MNHEY and CDR2 is SVGEGT. Germline trimming cut 6 bases from V and 5 bases from J; bases unmatched to any gene: 4. The CDR3 DNA reads as TGTGCCAGCAGCGAAACAGGGGGCGAGACCCAGTACTTC. It yields the protein CASSETGGETQYF.

This clonotype showed up just a few times. The J gene is TRBJ2-5, the V gene TRBV6-1, with 10 positions matching TRBD1. CDR3 length equals 16 residues. J lost 4 bases, V lost 4 bases, and 9 bases had no gene match. The germline V gene encodes CDR1 MNHNS and CDR2 SASEGT. The CDR3 coding sequence is TGTGCCAGCAGTGTATCAATGGGACAGGGGTTAGAGACCCAGTACTTC. This codes for CASSVSMGQGLETQYF.

Here the CDR3 reads CASRDSSGGPYNEQFF. In DNA form, the CDR3 reads TGTGCCAGCAGAGATTCTAGCGGGGGCCCCTACAATGAGCAGTTCTTC. V is TRBV6-1 and J is TRBJ2-1, with TRBD2 matching over 10 bases. The junction had 7 bases not matched to a gene; V was cut back by 6 bases and J by 2 bases. In germline, CDR1 is MNHNS, CDR2 SASEGT. This CDR3 contains 16 residues.

The chain is built from TRBV7-8 and TRBJ2-3; 7 bases are shared with TRBD2. The germline CDR1 and CDR2 sequences are SGHVS and FQNEAQ. This CDR3 is built from 16 residues. The junction had 9 bases not matched to a gene; V was cut back by 2 bases and J by 4 bases. CDR3 sequence: CASSLYRGSESDTQYF. The CDR3 DNA follows: TGTGCCAGCAGCTTATACCGCGGGAGTGAGTCAGATACGCAGTATTTT. Using reference TRBV7-8 and TRBJ2-3 for the parts outside the CDR3, the full variable domain is GAGVSQSPRYKVAKRGQDVALRCDPISGHVSLFWYQQALGQGPEFLTYFQNEAQLDKSGLPSDRFFAERPEGSVSTLKIQRTQQEDSAVYLCASSLYRGSESDTQYFGPGTRLTVL.

This chain joins TRBV14 and TRBJ2-7, with 8 bases aligning to TRBD1. The germline V gene has CDR1 SGHDN and CDR2 FVKESK. This CDR3 region has 15 residues. V was pared by 3 bases and J by 4 bases, with 8 bases of the junction left unmatched. The CDR3 nucleotides are TGTGCCAGCAGCCAGGTTGGGACAGGCACGTACGAGCAGTACTTC. Translated, it gives CASSQVGTGTYEQYF.

In this sample, this clonotype turned up a few times. The chain combines TRBV11-2 with TRBJ1-2, with D perhaps matching TRBD1 (5 bases). V was trimmed by 4 bases and J by 4 bases, leaving 19 bases between them. The germline V gene encodes CDR1 SGHAT and CDR2 FQNNGV. The CDR3 runs to 16 residues. The CDR3 sequence is CASSSPRGGPVYGYTF. Written as DNA, the CDR3 is TGTGCCAGCAGCTCCCCTCGGGGCGGGCCCGTCTATGGCTACACCTTC.

This clonotype was picked up a small number of times. V and J are TRBV6-4 and TRBJ2-7, with TRBD1 identical over 9 bases. The CDR3 totals 16 residues. V was clipped by 5 bases and J by 4 bases; unmatched bases: 12. Germline V gives CDR1 MRHNA, CDR2 SNTAGT. CDR3 bases: TGTGCCAGCAGTCGACGACAGGGGGGAAAAGTTTACGAGCAGTACTTC. As protein: CASSRRQGGKVYEQYF.

This clonotype came up a few times. V usage is TRBV7-9 and J usage is TRBJ1-1; D gene uncertain. CDR1 SEHNR and CDR2 FQNEAQ come from the germline V gene (reference sequence). The CDR3 has 13 amino acids. Trimming removed 3 bases from V and 5 bases from J, with 10 bases in between. CDR3 amino acids: CASSFKGGTEAFF. For the CDR3, the DNA is TGTGCCAGCAGCTTCAAGGGTGGGACTGAAGCTTTCTTT.

There are a few counts of this clonotype. The CDR3 here is CASTKQGSSSPLHF. For the CDR3, the DNA is TGTGCCAGTACCAAACAGGGGTCTTCTTCACCCCTCCACTTT. This chain uses TRBV19 with TRBJ1-6, with 7 bases that match TRBD1. The CDR3 extends over 14 amino acids. Germline lookup yields CDR1 LNHDA and CDR2 SQIVND (reference sequence). Unmatched junction bases numbered 9, after V lost 7 bases and J lost 9 bases.

This clonotype was counted only a few times. This chain joins TRBV21-1 and TRBJ1-2. TRBV21-1 is a pseudogene locus. This CDR3 has 13 residues. This chain's CDR3 is CASSKTLTYGYTF. The DNA for the CDR3 is TGTGCCAGCAGCAAAACCTTGACCTATGGCTACACCTTC.

The CDR3 loop reads CASSIKSNEQFF. In DNA, the CDR3 is TGTGCCAGTAGTATTAAAAGTAATGAGCAGTTCTTC. The chain employs TRBV19 and TRBJ2-1; D remains ambiguous. The CDR3 covers 12 residues. Germline V gene sequence: CDR1 LNHDA, CDR2 SQIVND (reference sequence). Trimming stripped 3 bases from V and 7 bases from J, with 7 bases between.